This is a list of T cell receptor beta chains from one sample in a study of T cell responses to AZD1222 COVID-19 vaccine. Data came from immunoSEQ multiplex PCR; TCRdb stores just in-frame clones and leaves some out. The sample consists of about 100,000 clones, just over 90% of them appearing once. Sequenced material: peripheral blood, taken 28 days after the second AZD1222 dose. The receptors stem from an adult who received the AZD1222 COVID-19 vaccine. Both conserved end residues are part of each CDR3. Fields, in order: J gene, clone size, D gene, V gene, CDR3 DNA, CDR3 protein. A D gene is named only where the DNA matches it firmly. Not every row has a clone size; where given, it reads once, few, many or a size class.

j_gene: TRBJ2-3; abundance: NA; d_gene: NA; v_gene: TRBV21-1; CDR3nt: TGTGCCAGCACCGCTACATCACCAGATACGCAGTATTTT; CDR3aa: CASTATSPDTQYF
j_gene: TRBJ2-1; abundance: NA; d_gene: NA; v_gene: TRBV6-4; CDR3nt: TGTGCCAGCAGTGATCTGGGCGAGGGGCACAATGAGCAGTTCTTC; CDR3aa: CASSDLGEGHNEQFF
j_gene: TRBJ1-2; abundance: NA; d_gene: NA; v_gene: TRBV5-4; CDR3nt: TGTGCCAGCAGCTACCCTCAACAGTTCGGGGCCGACTATGGCTACACCTTC; CDR3aa: CASSYPQQFGADYGYTF
j_gene: TRBJ2-1; abundance: NA; d_gene: TRBD2; v_gene: TRBV7-2; CDR3nt: TGTGCCAGCAGCTTAAGACTAGCGGGGAACAATGAGCAGTTCTTC; CDR3aa: CASSLRLAGNNEQFF
j_gene: TRBJ1-2; abundance: NA; d_gene: NA; v_gene: TRBV7-2; CDR3nt: TGTGCCAGCAGCCCCGCGGACAGTCATGGCTACACCTTC; CDR3aa: CASSPADSHGYTF
j_gene: TRBJ1-2; abundance: NA; d_gene: NA; v_gene: TRBV27; CDR3nt: TGTGCCAGCAGATTATCCGGACGGACCTATGGCTACACCTTC; CDR3aa: CASRLSGRTYGYTF
j_gene: TRBJ2-7; abundance: NA; d_gene: NA; v_gene: TRBV6-5; CDR3nt: TGTGCCAGCGCCGGGTTGGGCTACGAGCAGTACTTC; CDR3aa: CASAGLGYEQYF
j_gene: TRBJ2-1; abundance: NA; d_gene: TRBD2; v_gene: TRBV6-5; CDR3nt: TGTGCCAGCACTAGCGGGAGCGGCTACAATGAGCAGTTCTTC; CDR3aa: CASTSGSGYNEQFF
j_gene: TRBJ1-2; abundance: NA; d_gene: TRBD1; v_gene: TRBV28; CDR3nt: TGTGCCAGCAGTTTAATGACAGGGGCCGACTATGGCTACACCTTC; CDR3aa: CASSLMTGADYGYTF
j_gene: TRBJ1-6; abundance: NA; d_gene: NA; v_gene: TRBV6-4; CDR3nt: TGTGCCAGCAGTAGTAAACAGGGAAATTCACCCCTCCACTTT; CDR3aa: CASSSKQGNSPLHF
j_gene: TRBJ2-7; abundance: NA; d_gene: NA; v_gene: TRBV15; CDR3nt: TGTGCCACCAGCAGAGATATGGCCGTCCGGTACGAGCAGTACTTC; CDR3aa: CATSRDMAVRYEQYF
j_gene: TRBJ2-1; abundance: large; d_gene: TRBD2; v_gene: TRBV10-3; CDR3nt: TGTGCCATCGGGGGGGATGAGCAGTTCTTC; CDR3aa: CAIGGDEQFF
j_gene: TRBJ2-5; abundance: NA; d_gene: NA; v_gene: TRBV5-4; CDR3nt: TGTGCCAGCAGCAGGGGGGCAGGTAGACCACAAGAGACCCAGTACTTC; CDR3aa: CASSRGAGRPQETQYF
j_gene: TRBJ1-2; abundance: NA; d_gene: NA; v_gene: TRBV16; CDR3nt: TGTGCCAGCAGCCCCACGGAAGATGGCTACACCTTC; CDR3aa: CASSPTEDGYTF
j_gene: TRBJ2-1; abundance: NA; d_gene: NA; v_gene: TRBV30; CDR3nt: TGTGCCTGGAGTGTAGAGGGCTCCTACAATGAGCAGTTCTTC; CDR3aa: CAWSVEGSYNEQFF
j_gene: TRBJ1-4; abundance: NA; d_gene: NA; v_gene: TRBV5-1; CDR3nt: TGCGCCAGCAGCTTGGGTTGGGCAGGACTTAATGAAAAACTGTTTTTT; CDR3aa: CASSLGWAGLNEKLFF
j_gene: TRBJ2-3; abundance: NA; d_gene: TRBD1; v_gene: TRBV5-4; CDR3nt: TGTGCCAGCAGCTTGGCAGGGGGTAGCCCCACAGATACGCAGTATTTT; CDR3aa: CASSLAGGSPTDTQYF
j_gene: TRBJ1-2; abundance: NA; d_gene: NA; v_gene: TRBV29-1; CDR3nt: TGCAGCGTTGAAGATCGGGGGCGGCTGTATGGCTACACCTTC; CDR3aa: CSVEDRGRLYGYTF
j_gene: TRBJ2-7; abundance: NA; d_gene: NA; v_gene: TRBV27; CDR3nt: TGTGCCAGCAGTTTAGGCGGGGCGGGCTACGAGCAGTACTTC; CDR3aa: CASSLGGAGYEQYF
j_gene: TRBJ2-1; abundance: NA; d_gene: NA; v_gene: TRBV20-1; CDR3nt: TGCAGTGCTAGAGGGGAGGCTGAGCAGTTCTTC; CDR3aa: CSARGEAEQFF
j_gene: TRBJ2-2; abundance: NA; d_gene: TRBD2; v_gene: TRBV11-2; CDR3nt: TGTGCCAGCAGCCGTCGGACTAGCGCCGGGGAGCTGTTTTTT; CDR3aa: CASSRRTSAGELFF
j_gene: TRBJ2-1; abundance: once; d_gene: NA; v_gene: TRBV18; CDR3nt: TGTGCCAGCTCACCACCGAGGGGGAACGGGGCCCCCACCTACAATGAGCAGTTCTTC; CDR3aa: CASSPPRGNGAPTYNEQFF
j_gene: TRBJ2-1; abundance: NA; d_gene: NA; v_gene: TRBV11-3; CDR3nt: TGTGCCAGCAGCCCTGGAGCAGAGAGGGTGCAGTTCTTC; CDR3aa: CASSPGAERVQFF
j_gene: TRBJ1-5; abundance: NA; d_gene: NA; v_gene: TRBV19; CDR3nt: TGTGCCAGTACCCCCGGGTGGGGCAGGATCAGCAATCAGCCCCAGCATTTT; CDR3aa: CASTPGWGRISNQPQHF
j_gene: TRBJ1-5; abundance: few; d_gene: NA; v_gene: TRBV30; CDR3nt: TGTGCCTGGAGTGGGGACACTGGGATCAATCAGCCCCAGCATTTT; CDR3aa: CAWSGDTGINQPQHF
j_gene: TRBJ1-5; abundance: once; d_gene: NA; v_gene: TRBV12-5; CDR3nt: TGTGCTAGTGGTTTGGACTCTCAAGCAGCGGGAGGCAATCAGCCCCAGCATTTT; CDR3aa: CASGLDSQAAGGNQPQHF
j_gene: TRBJ2-2; abundance: NA; d_gene: NA; v_gene: TRBV28; CDR3nt: TGTGCCAGCCAAGTGGATACGGCCGGGGAGCTGTTTTTT; CDR3aa: CASQVDTAGELFF
j_gene: TRBJ2-1; abundance: once; d_gene: NA; v_gene: TRBV6-4; CDR3nt: TGTGCCAGCAGTGATGGGGGTGAGCAGTTCTTC; CDR3aa: CASSDGGEQFF
j_gene: TRBJ1-1; abundance: NA; d_gene: TRBD1; v_gene: TRBV7-2; CDR3nt: TGTGCCAGCAGCGGTCTAACGGGACAGGGGGTGCCGGCCAACACTGAAGCTTTCTTT; CDR3aa: CASSGLTGQGVPANTEAFF
j_gene: TRBJ2-6; abundance: NA; d_gene: NA; v_gene: TRBV14; CDR3nt: TGTGCCAGCAGGGGGACCGTCTCTGGGGCCAACGTCCTGACTTTC; CDR3aa: CASRGTVSGANVLTF
j_gene: TRBJ1-6; abundance: NA; d_gene: NA; v_gene: TRBV11-3; CDR3nt: TGTGAGGCGCCTCCCCCGCCCCTCCACTTT; CDR3aa: CEAPPPPLHF
j_gene: TRBJ1-4; abundance: NA; d_gene: TRBD1; v_gene: TRBV19; CDR3nt: TGTGCCAGTAGTATAGTCCACAGGGGAACTAATGAAAAACTGTTTTTT; CDR3aa: CASSIVHRGTNEKLFF
j_gene: TRBJ2-2; abundance: NA; d_gene: NA; v_gene: TRBV5-1; CDR3nt: TGCGCCAGCAGTTTACAAGCGGGGAACACCGGGGAGCTGTTTTTT; CDR3aa: CASSLQAGNTGELFF
j_gene: TRBJ1-6; abundance: NA; d_gene: NA; v_gene: TRBV24-1; CDR3nt: TGTGCCACCAGGACCAGTTCACCCCTCCACTTT; CDR3aa: CATRTSSPLHF
j_gene: TRBJ2-7; abundance: NA; d_gene: NA; v_gene: TRBV18; CDR3nt: TGTGCCAGCTCACCCGGGTTTCTCCATCCGAGCGAGCAGTACTTC; CDR3aa: CASSPGFLHPSEQYF
j_gene: TRBJ1-5; abundance: once; d_gene: TRBD1; v_gene: TRBV2; CDR3nt: TGTGCCAGCTTGGGACAGATCAATCAGCCCCAGCATTTT; CDR3aa: CASLGQINQPQHF
j_gene: TRBJ2-5; abundance: few; d_gene: NA; v_gene: TRBV7-9; CDR3nt: TGTGCCAGCAGCAAGGATCAAGAGACCCAGTACTTC; CDR3aa: CASSKDQETQYF
j_gene: TRBJ2-1; abundance: once; d_gene: TRBD2; v_gene: TRBV7-2; CDR3nt: TGTGCCAGCAGCCCGGGACTAGCGGGAGGTCGATACAATGAGCAGTTCTTC; CDR3aa: CASSPGLAGGRYNEQFF
j_gene: TRBJ2-7; abundance: NA; d_gene: NA; v_gene: TRBV6-5; CDR3nt: TGTGCCAGCAGTTACTCGGTCGGTCAGGGAAAGGACGAGCAGTACTTC; CDR3aa: CASSYSVGQGKDEQYF
j_gene: TRBJ2-5; abundance: once; d_gene: TRBD2; v_gene: TRBV11-2; CDR3nt: TGTGCCAGCACCCCCCCTCGAGGACTAGCGGGAGAGACCCAGTACTTC; CDR3aa: CASTPPRGLAGETQYF
j_gene: TRBJ2-7; abundance: NA; d_gene: NA; v_gene: TRBV13; CDR3nt: TGTGCCAGCAGCTTAGACCGCCTTTCCTACGAGCAGTACTTC; CDR3aa: CASSLDRLSYEQYF